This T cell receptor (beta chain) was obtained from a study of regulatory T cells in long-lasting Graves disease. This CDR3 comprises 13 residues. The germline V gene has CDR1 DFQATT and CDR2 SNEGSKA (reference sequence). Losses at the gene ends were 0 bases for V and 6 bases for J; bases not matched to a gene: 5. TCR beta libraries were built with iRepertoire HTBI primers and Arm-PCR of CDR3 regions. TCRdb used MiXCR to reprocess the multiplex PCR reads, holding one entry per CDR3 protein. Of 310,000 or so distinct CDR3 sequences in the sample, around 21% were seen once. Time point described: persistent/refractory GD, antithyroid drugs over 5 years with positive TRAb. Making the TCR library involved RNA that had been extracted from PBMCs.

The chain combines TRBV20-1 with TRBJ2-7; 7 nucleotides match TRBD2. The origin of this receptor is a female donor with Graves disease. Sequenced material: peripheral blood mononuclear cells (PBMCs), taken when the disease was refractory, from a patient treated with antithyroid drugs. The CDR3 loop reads CSARDRGEFEQYF. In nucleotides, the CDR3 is TGCAGTGCTAGAGATCGGGGGGAGTTCGAGCAGTACTTC.